This record concerns one T cell receptor beta chain sequence. The data stem from a study of blood T cell repertoires in COVID-19. This CDR3 has 14 amino acids. After removal of 11 bases from V and 1 base from J, the junction contained 7 bases not matched to a gene. Looked up from germline, CDR1 is LNHDA and CDR2 is SQIVND (reference sequence). Original processing methods: Nucleated cell counts were estimated from reference gene primer amplification. The data were produced by immunoSEQ multiplex PCR, yet TCRdb's version contains in-frame clones alone and is incomplete. That table gives V, J and clone size, and the DNA gave D and trimming. This table holds roughly 230,000 clones, over 80% found once.

The chain employs TRBV19 and TRBJ2-2, with 7 nucleotides matching TRBD1. The receptor comes from a man between 35 and 55 years old with acute or convalescent COVID-19. The sequencing sample was made of peripheral blood. This CDR3 is CAAWDRVNTGELFF. The CDR3 DNA is TGTGCCGCCTGGGACAGAGTGAACACCGGGGAGCTGTTTTTT.